Following are 18 T cell receptor beta chains from one sample sequenced in a study of cytomegalovirus exposure and HLA in healthy donors. In the PCR, 60 Vbeta and 13 Jbeta primers were used. Assay: immunoSEQ multiplex PCR; the TCRdb copy retains only in-frame clones and omits some. Seen here are around 92,000 clones, 65% to 85% observed once, and the top ten hold roughly 1.3%. Sequenced sample: PBMCs. The receptors were sampled from a girl aged 2 to 10 in good health and CMV-seropositive.

This chain links TRBV28 with TRBJ1-1; TRBD1 matches 7 bases. Germline V gene lookup returns CDR1 MDHEN and CDR2 SYDVKM. With 6 bases clipped from V and 1 base from J, the junction kept 2 bases outside the gene matches. CDR3 size: 13 residues. The CDR3 here is CASRRGPNTEAFF. The CDR3 nucleotides read TGTGCCAGCAGAAGGGGGCCGAACACTGAAGCTTTCTTT.

The chain recombines TRBV6-4 with TRBJ2-3, with 7 bases lining up with TRBD1. After removal of 2 bases from V and 1 base from J, the junction contained 0 bases not matched to a gene. There are 14 residues in the CDR3. Germline V gives CDR1 MRHNA, CDR2 SNTAGT. CDR3 nucleotide sequence: TGTGCCAGCAGTGACGGACAGGGCACAGATACGCAGTATTTT. It yields the protein CASSDGQGTDTQYF.

The chain links TRBV28 to TRBJ2-1, with D perhaps TRBD2 (5 bases). V gave up 2 bases and J gave up 6 bases, with 8 bases separating them. Germline CDR1 and CDR2: MDHEN and SYDVKM. The CDR3 extends over 13 amino acids. CDR3 bases: TGTGCCAGCAGTTTACTAGCTGGCAATGAGCAGTTCTTC. Its protein is CASSLLAGNEQFF.

V is TRBV2 and J is TRBJ1-1; 7 bases align to TRBD1. From germline, CDR1 is SNHLY and CDR2 FYNNEI. The V and J ends lost 9 bases and 5 bases, in that order; junction bases with no gene match: 18. The CDR3 contains 16 residues. CDR3 coding DNA: TGTGCCAGTCTCCGGGACAGCACGACCCAGGGGACTGAAGCTTTCTTT. It translates to CASLRDSTTQGTEAFF.

The chain links TRBV11-3 to TRBJ1-1, with a weak D call TRBD1 (5 bases). CDR1 is SGHNT, CDR2 YENEEA, per germline. V lost 4 bases and J lost 6, with 12 bases in between. This CDR3 contains 13 residues. CDR3 loop: CASSSSRGAEAFF. The CDR3 nucleotides read TGTGCCAGCAGCTCATCCCGGGGGGCTGAAGCTTTCTTT.

The rearrangement uses TRBV4-2 and TRBJ2-4; the D is unclear. CDR1 and CDR2 (germline): LGHNA, YNFKEQ. V was shortened by 0 bases and J by 6 bases, with 9 bases between the two germline ends. This CDR3 comprises 14 residues. CDR3 sequence reads: CASSQDRQVNIQYF. DNA for the CDR3: TGTGCCAGCAGCCAAGATCGGCAGGTAAACATTCAGTACTTC.

V is TRBV6-4 and J is TRBJ2-1, with 8 bases lining up with TRBD1. CDR1 is MRHNA, CDR2 SNTAGT, per germline. The CDR3 totals 15 residues. With 3 bases clipped from V and 6 bases from J, the junction kept 7 bases outside the gene matches. The CDR3 nucleotides read TGTGCCAGCAGTGATCAGGACAGGGCCTCCAATGAGCAGTTCTTC. This encodes CASSDQDRASNEQFF.

The rearrangement uses TRBV7-9 and TRBJ1-1; 9 bases match TRBD1. The trim removed 5 bases at V and 3 bases at J, leaving 7 bases unmatched. From germline, CDR1 is SEHNR and CDR2 FQNEAQ (reference sequence). The CDR3 has 15 amino acids. CDR3 DNA sequence: TGTGCCAGCAGCGGGACAGGGAGGTTTGACACTGAAGCTTTCTTT. Protein product: CASSGTGRFDTEAFF.

J is TRBJ2-1 and V is TRBV19; D might be TRBD2 (6 bases). Looked up from germline, CDR1 is LNHDA and CDR2 is SQIVND (reference sequence). The CDR3 covers 14 residues. Trimming pared 1 base from V and 9 bases from J, leaving 13 bases between. The CDR3, as DNA: TGTGCCAGTAGTATAGCGGGAGCCGGTATTGAGCAGTTCTTC. Its protein product is CASSIAGAGIEQFF.

The genes are TRBV19 and TRBJ1-2, with 10 bases lining up with TRBD1. Germline values: CDR1 LNHDA, CDR2 SQIVND (reference sequence). After removal of 5 bases from V and 5 bases from J, the junction contained 11 bases not matched to a gene. This CDR3 has 16 amino acids. The CDR3 DNA reads TGTGCCAGTAGTCCGTTGACAGGGGGCGCATCATATGGCTACACCTTC. Translating it yields CASSPLTGGASYGYTF.

V is TRBV2 and J is TRBJ2-7; the D is unclear. V was trimmed by 3 bases and J by 9 bases, leaving 15 bases between them. The CDR3 is 13 amino acids. CDR1 SNHLY and CDR2 FYNNEI come from the germline V gene. The CDR3, as DNA: TGTGCCAGCAGTGATCAGTCAGGTAACGCGCAGTACTTC. It codes for CASSDQSGNAQYF.

The chain links TRBV2 to TRBJ2-6; D remains unclear. The CDR3 covers 16 residues. The germline gives CDR1 SNHLY, CDR2 FYNNEI. Trimming took 3 bases from V and 0 from J, leaving 9 bases between them. The CDR3 is CASSELESSGANVLTF. CDR3 bases: TGTGCCAGCAGTGAGTTAGAGAGCTCTGGGGCCAACGTCCTGACTTTC.

The chain links TRBV29-1 to TRBJ2-1; 12 bases fit TRBD2. V lost 7 bases to trimming and J lost 8 bases; unmatched junction nucleotides: 9. The CDR3 runs to 14 residues. Germline assignment: CDR1 SQVTM and CDR2 ANQGSEA. CDR3: CSGETSGSGDEQFF. The DNA of the CDR3 is TGCAGCGGCGAGACTAGCGGGAGTGGCGATGAGCAGTTCTTC.

The V and J genes are TRBV25-1 and TRBJ2-7; the match to TRBD1 covers 11 bases. Losses at the gene ends were 3 bases for V and 5 bases for J; bases not matched to a gene: 6. Germline V gene sequence: CDR1 MGHDK, CDR2 SYGVNS. This CDR3 spans 15 amino acids. CDR3 loop: CASSDPGQGANEQYF. The CDR3 nucleotides are TGTGCCAGCAGTGATCCAGGACAGGGGGCGAACGAGCAGTACTTC.

The chain has TRBV5-8 and TRBJ2-3, with D maybe TRBD2 (7 bases). Looked up from germline, CDR1 is SGHTS and CDR2 is YDEGEE. The V end was cut by 5 bases, the J end by 3 bases, with 13 bases between. CDR3 length: 14 residues. The CDR3 is CASSGGGGTDTQYF. The CDR3 DNA follows: TGTGCCAGCAGTGGAGGGGGAGGGACAGATACGCAGTATTTT.

This clone appeared a single time. The rearrangement uses TRBV19 and TRBJ1-2; perhaps TRBD1 as D (6 bases). This CDR3 comprises 14 residues. Per the germline V gene, CDR1 is LNHDA and CDR2 is SQIVND (reference sequence). Trimming took 4 bases from V and 7 from J, leaving 16 bases between them. The CDR3: CASSTASGGGGYTF. The CDR3 DNA sequence: TGTGCCAGTAGTACCGCCAGCGGGGGCGGTGGCTACACCTTC.

The CDR3 reads CASSLSGQEQYF. The CDR3 DNA is TGTGCCAGCAGTCTGTCGGGACAGGAGCAGTACTTC. The V call is TRBV2, the J call TRBJ2-7, with 7 bases that match TRBD1. Per the germline V gene, CDR1 is SNHLY and CDR2 is FYNNEI. CDR3 length: 12 residues. Losses at the gene ends were 5 bases for V and 7 bases for J; bases not matched to a gene: 5. Together with reference TRBV2 and TRBJ2-7, the CDR3 gives the full variable domain: EPEVTQTPSHQVTQMGQEVILRCVPISNHLYFYWYRQILGQKVEFLVSFYNNEISEKSEIFDDQFSVERPDGSNFTLKIRSTKLEDSAMYFCASSLSGQEQYFGPGTRLTVT.

This clone was observed a handful of times. The V call is TRBV2, the J call TRBJ1-2; TRBD1 matches 8 bases. Germline V gene sequence: CDR1 SNHLY, CDR2 FYNNEI. The CDR3 contains 14 residues. Germline trimming cut 6 bases from V and 6 bases from J; bases unmatched to any gene: 9. CDR3 loop: CASSLGQGSNGYTF. For the CDR3, the DNA is TGTGCCAGCAGCCTTGGACAGGGATCGAATGGCTACACCTTC. The full variable domain, with the rest looked up from reference TRBV2 and TRBJ1-2, is EPEVTQTPSHQVTQMGQEVILRCVPISNHLYFYWYRQILGQKVEFLVSFYNNEISEKSEIFDDQFSVERPDGSNFTLKIRSTKLEDSAMYFCASSLGQGSNGYTFGSGTRLTVV.